Listed below are T cell receptor beta chains from one sample, sequenced in a study of cytomegalovirus exposure and HLA in healthy donors. The repertoire was sequenced with immunoSEQ multiplex PCR; TCRdb's copy has only in-frame clones and lacks some. The repertoire has under 200,000 clones, around 80% of them found once; the top ten carry roughly 7.6%. Input material: PBMCs. These receptors originate from a woman aged 40 to 55 in good health and CMV-seropositive. Both conserved end residues are part of each CDR3. A D gene is named only where the DNA matches it firmly. Expanded clones get a size class; other rows say once, few or many, or leave the size out.

d_call j_call clone_size v_call cdr3_aa cdr3_nt
NA TRBJ2-1 once TRBV5-1 CASSQAGARHNEQFF TGCGCCAGCAGCCAGGCGGGGGCGCGCCACAATGAGCAGTTCTTC
TRBD2 TRBJ2-3 once TRBV7-3 CASSVSGRLGDTQYF TGTGCCAGCAGCGTTAGCGGGAGGTTGGGAGATACGCAGTATTTT
TRBD1 TRBJ2-5 NA TRBV6-1 CASTFRGKETQYF TGTGCCAGCACTTTCAGGGGGAAGGAGACCCAGTACTTC
TRBD1 TRBJ2-7 NA TRBV11-2 CASSVAGDRANYEQYF TGTGCCAGCAGCGTCGCCGGAGACAGGGCGAACTACGAGCAGTACTTC
NA TRBJ2-7 NA TRBV29-1 CSAQVRGLYEQYF TGCAGCGCTCAAGTTCGGGGACTCTACGAGCAGTACTTC
TRBD2 TRBJ2-7 few TRBV19 CASSSGLAGNLVYEQYF TGTGCCAGTAGTAGCGGACTAGCGGGAAATTTAGTCTACGAGCAGTACTTC
TRBD2 TRBJ2-7 few TRBV27 CASSYREAYEQYF TGTGCCAGCAGTTACCGGGAGGCCTACGAGCAGTACTTC
NA TRBJ2-1 NA TRBV9 CASSQGRTGVYNEQFF TGTGCCAGCAGCCAAGGGAGGACAGGCGTTTACAATGAGCAGTTCTTC
TRBD1 TRBJ1-1 NA TRBV5-1 CASSSLGTGGYTEAFF TGCGCCAGCAGCTCTTTAGGGACAGGGGGTTACACTGAAGCTTTCTTT
NA TRBJ2-5 NA TRBV7-9 CASSLERGEGETQYF TGTGCCAGCAGCTTAGAACGGGGAGAAGGAGAGACCCAGTACTTC
NA TRBJ2-2 NA TRBV12-5 CASGKGELSTGELFF TGTGCTAGTGGAAAGGGAGAATTAAGCACCGGGGAGCTGTTTTTT
NA TRBJ2-7 NA TRBV2 CASSEQGVEQYF TGTGCCAGCAGTGAACAGGGCGTCGAGCAGTACTTC
TRBD1 TRBJ1-1 NA TRBV6-5 CASSPRTGLEAFF TGTGCCAGCAGCCCCCGGACAGGGTTGGAAGCTTTCTTT
NA TRBJ1-2 NA TRBV27 CASSLSPGYGYTF TGTGCCAGCAGTTTATCGCCCGGCTATGGCTACACCTTC
NA TRBJ2-7 NA TRBV5-8 CASSATGTPLSYEQYF TGTGCCAGCAGCGCCACCGGGACACCTCTCTCCTACGAGCAGTACTTC
TRBD1 TRBJ2-7 NA TRBV27 CASSFRDSSYEQYF TGTGCCAGCAGTTTCCGGGACAGCTCCTACGAGCAGTACTTC
TRBD1 TRBJ1-5 once TRBV19 CASSSGQGGNQPQHF TGTGCCAGTAGTAGCGGACAGGGAGGCAATCAGCCCCAGCATTTT
NA TRBJ2-1 few TRBV2 CASSRTGFYNEQFF TGTGCCAGCAGTAGAACAGGGTTCTACAATGAGCAGTTCTTC
NA TRBJ1-2 NA TRBV2 CASSGSQNLNYGYTF TGTGCCAGCAGTGGATCACAGAACCTTAACTATGGCTACACCTTC
NA TRBJ2-5 NA TRBV9 CASSVGSGVWETQYF TGTGCCAGCAGCGTAGGATCCGGGGTCTGGGAGACCCAGTACTTC
NA TRBJ2-7 NA TRBV7-3 CASSVQGGTYEQYF TGTGCCAGCAGCGTACAGGGAGGGACCTACGAGCAGTACTTC
NA TRBJ1-2 NA TRBV6-6 CASSYSRWEEGYTF TGTGCCAGCAGTTACTCTCGGTGGGAGGAGGGCTACACCTTC
TRBD2 TRBJ2-3 NA TRBV6-6 CASSGLAGGGGYTQYF TGTGCCAGCAGCGGACTAGCGGGAGGTGGGGGCTATACGCAGTATTTT
TRBD2 TRBJ2-1 NA TRBV11-3 CASSLDLPGLAADNEQFF TGTGCCAGCAGCTTAGATCTGCCGGGACTAGCGGCTGACAATGAGCAGTTCTTC
NA TRBJ1-4 NA TRBV5-4 CASSVLGQLNEKLFF TGTGCCAGCAGCGTACTCGGACAGCTTAATGAAAAACTGTTTTTT
TRBD1 TRBJ2-2 NA TRBV5-4 CASSTRGYVGTGELFF TGTGCCAGCAGCACCAGGGGGTACGTGGGCACCGGGGAGCTGTTTTTT
NA TRBJ2-5 NA TRBV7-9 CASSFGSGVFQETQYF TGTGCCAGCAGTTTTGGGTCGGGGGTCTTTCAAGAGACCCAGTACTTC
NA TRBJ2-7 NA TRBV11-2 CASSQYSGLAGEQYF TGTGCCAGCAGCCAATACTCGGGACTTGCCGGCGAGCAGTACTTC
TRBD1 TRBJ2-7 NA TRBV27 CASSLRQGAYEQYF TGTGCCAGCAGTTTACGGCAGGGGGCCTACGAGCAGTACTTC
TRBD1 TRBJ2-7 NA TRBV28 CASTHRGESYEQYF TGTGCCAGCACACACAGGGGAGAATCCTACGAGCAGTACTTC
TRBD2 TRBJ2-1 NA TRBV19 CASSMTSGRGYNEQFF TGTGCCAGTAGTATGACTAGCGGGAGGGGCTACAATGAGCAGTTCTTC
TRBD2 TRBJ2-3 NA TRBV6-1 CASSFRLADTDTQYF TGTGCCAGCAGTTTCAGACTAGCGGACACAGATACGCAGTATTTT